This TCR beta chain stems from a study of blood T cell repertoires in COVID-19. Study-level information: Sample material is recorded as cDNA or gDNA derived from T cells, B-cell-depleted T cells, or PBMCs.

The assay was immunoSEQ multiplex PCR, and TCRdb's table has in-frame clones only and misses some. Among approximately 140,000 clones listed, more than 80% were seen once. V was pared by 6 bases and J by 9 bases, with 14 bases between. This CDR3 has 12 amino acids. Germline V gene lookup returns CDR1 MNHNY and CDR2 SVGAGI (reference sequence). The TCR comes from a human donor in a cohort sampled during active COVID-19. Sequenced: peripheral blood. The chain recombines TRBV6-6 with TRBJ1-1; the D gene is possibly TRBD1 (6 bases). CDR3 DNA sequence: TGTGCCAGCAGCCCACAGGGAACTCAAGCTTTCTTT. Translating it yields CASSPQGTQAFF.